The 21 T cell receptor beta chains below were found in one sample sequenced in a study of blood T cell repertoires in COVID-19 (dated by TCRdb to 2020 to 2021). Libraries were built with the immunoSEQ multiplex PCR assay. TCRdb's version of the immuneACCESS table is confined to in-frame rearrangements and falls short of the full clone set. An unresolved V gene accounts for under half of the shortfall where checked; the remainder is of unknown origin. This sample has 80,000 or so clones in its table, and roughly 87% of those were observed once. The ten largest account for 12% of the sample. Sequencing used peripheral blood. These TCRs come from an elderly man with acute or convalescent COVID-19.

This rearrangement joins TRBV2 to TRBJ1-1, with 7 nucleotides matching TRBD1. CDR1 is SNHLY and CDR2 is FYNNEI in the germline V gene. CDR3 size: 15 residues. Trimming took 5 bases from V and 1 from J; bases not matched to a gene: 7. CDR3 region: CASSFFRQGNTEAFF. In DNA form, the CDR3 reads TGTGCCAGCAGTTTTTTTAGACAGGGGAACACTGAAGCTTTCTTT.

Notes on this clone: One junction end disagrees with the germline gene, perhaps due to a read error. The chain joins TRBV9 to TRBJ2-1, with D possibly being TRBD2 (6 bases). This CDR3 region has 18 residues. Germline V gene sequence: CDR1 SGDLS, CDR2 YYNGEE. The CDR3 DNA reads TGTGCCACCAGCGTACCACTAGCCTGGCGACTCACCTACAATGAGCAGTTCTTC. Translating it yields CATSVPLAWRLTYNEQFF.

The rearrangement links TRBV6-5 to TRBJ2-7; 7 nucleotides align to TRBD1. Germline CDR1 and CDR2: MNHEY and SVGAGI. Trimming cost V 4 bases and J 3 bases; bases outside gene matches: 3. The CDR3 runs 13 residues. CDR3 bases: TGTGCCAGCAGTTTACAGGGGTACTACGAGCAGTACTTC. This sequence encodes CASSLQGYYEQYF.

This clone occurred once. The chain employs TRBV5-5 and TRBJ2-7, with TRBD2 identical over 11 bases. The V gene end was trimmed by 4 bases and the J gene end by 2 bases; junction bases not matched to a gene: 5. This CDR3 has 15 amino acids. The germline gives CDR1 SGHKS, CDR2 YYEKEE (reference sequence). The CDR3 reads CASSPGTSGTYEQYF. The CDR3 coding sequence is TGTGCCAGCAGCCCAGGGACTAGCGGTACCTACGAGCAGTACTTC.

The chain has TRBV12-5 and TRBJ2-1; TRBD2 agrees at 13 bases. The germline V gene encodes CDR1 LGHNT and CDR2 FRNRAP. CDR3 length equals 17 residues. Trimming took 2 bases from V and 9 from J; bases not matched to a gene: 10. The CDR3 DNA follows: TGTGCTAGTGGTTTGCCGCGGACTAGCGGGGGCCCCATTGAGCAGTTCTTC. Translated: CASGLPRTSGGPIEQFF.

CDR3 residues: CASSIDETGSRGKLFF. The CDR3 bases are TGTGCCAGTAGTATAGATGAGACAGGGTCTAGAGGGAAACTGTTTTTT. The V gene is TRBV19, the J gene TRBJ1-4, with 7 bases lining up with TRBD1. This CDR3 has 16 amino acids. Germline V gene lookup returns CDR1 LNHDA and CDR2 SQIVND (reference sequence). Trimming removed 0 bases from V and 11 bases from J; junction bases left unmatched: 12.

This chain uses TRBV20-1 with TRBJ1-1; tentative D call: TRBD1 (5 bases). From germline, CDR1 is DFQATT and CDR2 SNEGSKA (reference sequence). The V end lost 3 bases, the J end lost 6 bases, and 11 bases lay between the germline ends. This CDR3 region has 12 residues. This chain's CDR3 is CSASQGGAEAFF. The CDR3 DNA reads TGCAGTGCTAGTCAGGGAGGCGCTGAAGCTTTCTTT.

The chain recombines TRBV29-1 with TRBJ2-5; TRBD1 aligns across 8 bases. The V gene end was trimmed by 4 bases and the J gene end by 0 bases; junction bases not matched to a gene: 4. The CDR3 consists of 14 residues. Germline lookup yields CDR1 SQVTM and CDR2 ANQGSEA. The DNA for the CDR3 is TGCAGCGTTGTAGGCAGGGGGCACCAAGAGACCCAGTACTTC. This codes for CSVVGRGHQETQYF. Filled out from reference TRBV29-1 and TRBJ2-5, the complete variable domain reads SAVISQKPSRDICQRGTSLTIQCQVDSQVTMMFWYRQQPGQSLTLIATANQGSEATYESGFVIDKFPISRPNLTFSTLTVSNMSPEDSSIYLCSVVGRGHQETQYFGPGTRLLVL.

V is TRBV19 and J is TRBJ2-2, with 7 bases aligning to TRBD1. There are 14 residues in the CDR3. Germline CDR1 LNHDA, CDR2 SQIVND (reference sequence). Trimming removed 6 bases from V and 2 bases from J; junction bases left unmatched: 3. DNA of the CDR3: TGTGCCAGTAGGTCAGGGGGAAACACCGGGGAGCTGTTTTTT. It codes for CASRSGGNTGELFF.

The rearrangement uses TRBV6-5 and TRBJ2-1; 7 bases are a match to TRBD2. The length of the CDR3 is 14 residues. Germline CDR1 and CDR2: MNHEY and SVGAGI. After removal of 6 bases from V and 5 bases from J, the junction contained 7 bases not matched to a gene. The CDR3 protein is CASRAGTTNNEQFF. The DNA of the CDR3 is TGTGCCAGCAGGGCCGGGACTACCAACAATGAGCAGTTCTTC.

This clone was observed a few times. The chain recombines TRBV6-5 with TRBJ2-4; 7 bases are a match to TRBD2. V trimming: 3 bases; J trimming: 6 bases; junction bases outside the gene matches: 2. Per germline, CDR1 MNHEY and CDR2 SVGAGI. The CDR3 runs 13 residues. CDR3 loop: CASSYGEGNIQYF. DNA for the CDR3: TGTGCCAGCAGTTATGGGGAGGGAAACATTCAGTACTTC.

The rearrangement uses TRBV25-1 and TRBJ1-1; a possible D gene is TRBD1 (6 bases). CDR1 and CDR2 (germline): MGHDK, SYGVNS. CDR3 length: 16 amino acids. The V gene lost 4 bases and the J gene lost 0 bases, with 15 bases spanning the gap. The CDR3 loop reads CASSGLQGALNTEAFF. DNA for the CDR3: TGTGCCAGCAGTGGGTTACAGGGCGCCCTGAACACTGAAGCTTTCTTT. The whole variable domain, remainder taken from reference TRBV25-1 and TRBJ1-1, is EADIYQTPRYLVIGTGKKITLECSQTMGHDKMYWYQQDPGMELHLIHYSYGVNSTEKGDLSSESTVSRIRTEHFPLTLESARPSHTSQYLCASSGLQGALNTEAFFGQGTRLTVV.

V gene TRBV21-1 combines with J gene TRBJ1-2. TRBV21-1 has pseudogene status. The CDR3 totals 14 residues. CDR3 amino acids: CASSKGAPPVCYTF. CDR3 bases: TGTGCCAGCAGCAAAGGCGCACCCCCGGTTTGCTACACCTTC.

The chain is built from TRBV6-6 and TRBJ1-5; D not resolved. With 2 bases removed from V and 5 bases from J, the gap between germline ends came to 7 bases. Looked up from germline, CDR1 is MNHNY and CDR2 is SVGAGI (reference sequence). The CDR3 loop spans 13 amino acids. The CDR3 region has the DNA TGTGCCAGCAGTTACACGAGGGATCAGCCCCAGCATTTT. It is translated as CASSYTRDQPQHF.

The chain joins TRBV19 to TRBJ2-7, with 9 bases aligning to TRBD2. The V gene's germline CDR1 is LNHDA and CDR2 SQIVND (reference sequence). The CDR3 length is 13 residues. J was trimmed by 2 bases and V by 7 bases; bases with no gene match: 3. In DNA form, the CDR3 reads TGTGCCAGTAAGGCTAGCGGGGCCTACGAGCAGTACTTC. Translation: CASKASGAYEQYF.

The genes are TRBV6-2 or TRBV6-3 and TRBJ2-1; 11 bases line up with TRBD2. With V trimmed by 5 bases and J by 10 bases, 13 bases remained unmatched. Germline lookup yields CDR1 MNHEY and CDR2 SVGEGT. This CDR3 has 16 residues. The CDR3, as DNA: TGTGCCAGCAGTCCAACGACTAGCGGGGTGCCGGGGGAGCAGTTCTTC. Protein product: CASSPTTSGVPGEQFF.

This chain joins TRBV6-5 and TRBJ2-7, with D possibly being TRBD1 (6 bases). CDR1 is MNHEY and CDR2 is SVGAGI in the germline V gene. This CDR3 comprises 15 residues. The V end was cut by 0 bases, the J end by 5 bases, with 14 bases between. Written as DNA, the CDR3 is TGTGCCAGCAGTTACTCAACAGGGTTTCGCGACGAGCAGTACTTC. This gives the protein CASSYSTGFRDEQYF.

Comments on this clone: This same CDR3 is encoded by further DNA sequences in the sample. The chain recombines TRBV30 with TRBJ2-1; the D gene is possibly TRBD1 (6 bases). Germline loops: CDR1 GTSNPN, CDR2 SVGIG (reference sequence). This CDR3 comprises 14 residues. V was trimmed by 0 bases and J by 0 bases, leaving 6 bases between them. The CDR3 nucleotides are TGTGCCTGGAGTGTGGGGGCCTCCTACAATGAGCAGTTCTTC. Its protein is CAWSVGASYNEQFF.

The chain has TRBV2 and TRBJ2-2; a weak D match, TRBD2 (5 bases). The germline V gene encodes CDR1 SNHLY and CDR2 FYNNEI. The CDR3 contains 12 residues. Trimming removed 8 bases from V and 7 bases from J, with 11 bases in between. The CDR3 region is CASQREYGELFF. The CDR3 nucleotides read TGTGCCAGCCAAAGGGAGTACGGGGAGCTGTTTTTT.

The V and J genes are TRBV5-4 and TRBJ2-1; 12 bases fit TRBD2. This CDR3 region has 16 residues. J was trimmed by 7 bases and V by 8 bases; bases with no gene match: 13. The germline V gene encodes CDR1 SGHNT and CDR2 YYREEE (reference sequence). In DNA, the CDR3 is TGTGCCAGGCTAGCGGGGGGGCCCGGGGCTAAGAATGAGCAGTTCTTC. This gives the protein CARLAGGPGAKNEQFF.

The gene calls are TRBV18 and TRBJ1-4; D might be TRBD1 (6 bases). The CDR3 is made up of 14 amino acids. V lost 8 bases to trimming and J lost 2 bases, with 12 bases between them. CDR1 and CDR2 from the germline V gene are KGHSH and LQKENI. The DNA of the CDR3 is TGTGCCAGCCGGGACATCCTGACTAATGAAAAACTGTTTTTT. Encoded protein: CASRDILTNEKLFF.